A single sample gave rise to the 22 T cell receptor beta chains below, sequenced in a study of T cell repertoires in cytomegalovirus infection. TCRdb independently ran MiXCR on the reads; one entry per CDR3 protein. The sample has about 150,000 distinct CDR3 sequences; approximately 17% are singletons. Sequencing used CD8+ T cells from PBMCs. The receptor set was obtained from a human donor in good health (CMV status not recorded). Some clones in this sample may be carry-over from other donors' samples.

This clonotype was seen a few times. The V call is TRBV6-5, the J call TRBJ1-1, with 8 bases matching TRBD1. The CDR3 covers 14 residues. Looked up from germline, CDR1 is MNHEY and CDR2 is SVGAGI. The J segment lost 4 bases and the V segment lost 5 bases, leaving 6 bases of the junction unmatched. The CDR3 nucleotides are TGTGCCAGCAGTCCACAGGGGGTAGGCACTGAAGCTTTCTTT. Its protein product is CASSPQGVGTEAFF.

The chain couples TRBV28 to TRBJ2-5; no reliable D call. Between the trimmed V and J ends, which lost 2 bases and 1 base, there was a span of 8 bases. Germline CDR1 is MDHEN and CDR2 is SYDVKM. The length of the CDR3 is 14 residues. In DNA form, the CDR3 reads TGTGCCAGCAGTTTAGTTTCCAGCCAAGAGACCCAGTACTTC. Translated: CASSLVSSQETQYF.

V and J are TRBV28 and TRBJ2-7; no clear D gene. The CDR3 extends over 12 amino acids. V was shortened by 1 base and J by 5 bases, with 6 bases between the two germline ends. Germline V CDR1 and CDR2: MDHEN, SYDVKM. The CDR3 loop is CASSLSKNEQYF. DNA for the CDR3: TGTGCCAGCAGTTTATCCAAGAACGAGCAGTACTTC.

The CDR3 loop is CATSRSIANQETQYF. Written as DNA, the CDR3 is TGTGCCACCAGCAGATCAATCGCAAACCAAGAGACCCAGTACTTC. The chain is built from TRBV15 and TRBJ2-5; D is unresolved. CDR1 is LNHNV, CDR2 YYDKDF, per germline (reference sequence). V gave up 2 bases and J gave up 0 bases, with 10 bases separating them. The CDR3 consists of 15 residues.

The chain combines TRBV28 with TRBJ2-3; D perhaps matches TRBD2 (6 bases). V lost 6 bases and J 4 bases, leaving 14 bases between the germline ends. The CDR3 totals 14 residues. Germline V lookup: CDR1 MDHEN, CDR2 SYDVKM. CDR3 residues: CASRGGKVADTQYF. The CDR3 DNA sequence: TGTGCCAGCAGGGGCGGGAAGGTGGCAGATACGCAGTATTTT.

The sample holds a few counts of this clonotype. The chain combines TRBV27 with TRBJ2-7; no firm D call. This CDR3 has 15 residues. Germline CDR1 MNHEY, CDR2 SMNVEV (reference sequence). The V end lost 4 bases, the J end lost 6 bases, and 19 bases lay between the germline ends. The CDR3 DNA follows: TGTGCCAGCAGTTCTGCCCAATCGATGCGTCCCGAGCAGTACTTC. Its protein product is CASSSAQSMRPEQYF.

V gene TRBV6-2 or TRBV6-3 combines with J gene TRBJ2-1; D not resolved. CDR3 length equals 11 residues. Germline lookup yields CDR1 MNHEY and CDR2 SVGEGT. Trimming took off 7 bases at V and 6 bases at J, with 7 bases between the two ends. CDR3 DNA sequence: TGTGCCAGCACTTATAGCAATGAGCAGTTCTTC. Amino acid sequence: CASTYSNEQFF.

The chain links TRBV2 to TRBJ2-7; D gene ambiguous. V was pared by 6 bases and J by 5 bases, with 17 bases between. CDR1 SNHLY and CDR2 FYNNEI come from the germline V gene. The CDR3 consists of 14 residues. DNA of the CDR3: TGTGCCAGCAGCCCTCCCCCGACGGGCGACGAGCAGTACTTC. Protein product: CASSPPPTGDEQYF.

The chain uses TRBV7-9 and TRBJ2-5, with D unresolved. Germline V gene sequence: CDR1 SEHNR, CDR2 FQNEAQ (reference sequence). This CDR3 has 13 amino acids. V shed 5 bases and J shed 5 bases, with 12 bases lying between them. The chain's CDR3 is CASSGFTAETQYF. CDR3 in DNA: TGTGCCAGCAGCGGATTTACGGCGGAGACCCAGTACTTC.

This clonotype was picked up a small number of times. The chain recombines TRBV7-2 with TRBJ2-7; TRBD2 aligns across 7 bases. This CDR3 is built from 18 residues. V lost 5 bases and J lost 5; bases outside the gene matches: 21. Germline V gene lookup returns CDR1 SGHTA and CDR2 FQGNSA. The CDR3 nucleotides are TGTGCCAGCAGCCCCAACGCCCGGGGACTACCTCCCTGGAACGAGCAGTACTTC. This codes for CASSPNARGLPPWNEQYF.

This chain uses TRBV6-5 with TRBJ2-7; the match to TRBD2 covers 7 bases. Germline lookup yields CDR1 MNHEY and CDR2 SVGAGI. J was trimmed by 1 base and V by 6 bases; bases with no gene match: 9. The CDR3 has 15 residues. Here the CDR3 reads CASSPTSDLSYEQYF. CDR3 in DNA: TGTGCCAGCAGCCCCACTAGCGATCTTTCCTACGAGCAGTACTTC.

This chain connects TRBV27 to TRBJ2-1, with a possible D match to TRBD2 (6 bases). Germline loops: CDR1 MNHEY, CDR2 SMNVEV (reference sequence). There are 15 residues in the CDR3. V was trimmed by 3 bases and J by 0 bases, leaving 9 bases between them. CDR3: CASSLGGYSYNEQFF. In DNA, the CDR3 is TGTGCCAGCAGTTTGGGGGGTTACTCCTACAATGAGCAGTTCTTC.

V and J are TRBV29-1 and TRBJ1-2; perhaps TRBD1 as D (5 bases). Trimming stripped 4 bases from V and 3 bases from J, with 9 bases between. Germline V gene sequence: CDR1 SQVTM, CDR2 ANQGSEA. CDR3 length equals 12 residues. The CDR3 DNA reads TGCAGCGTTGGTAGAGGGGACTATGGCTACACCTTC. Translating gives CSVGRGDYGYTF. The whole variable domain, filled in from reference TRBV29-1 and TRBJ1-2, reads SAVISQKPSRDICQRGTSLTIQCQVDSQVTMMFWYRQQPGQSLTLIATANQGSEATYESGFVIDKFPISRPNLTFSTLTVSNMSPEDSSIYLCSVGRGDYGYTFGSGTRLTVV.

V usage is TRBV3-1 and J usage is TRBJ1-6, with D hard to call. The CDR3 consists of 16 residues. Looked up from germline, CDR1 is LGHDT and CDR2 is YNNKEL (reference sequence). Trimming removed 5 bases from V and 4 bases from J, with 15 bases in between. The CDR3 DNA is TGTGCCAGCAGCTTGGGCTCCCAGGCATATAATTCACCCCTCCACTTT. Its protein product is CASSLGSQAYNSPLHF. The entire variable domain, with the rest obtained from reference TRBV3-1 and TRBJ1-6, is as follows: DTAVSQTPKYLVTQMGNDKSIKCEQNLGHDTMYWYKQDSKKFLKIMFSYNNKELIINETVPNRFSPKSPDKAHLNLHINSLELGDSAVYFCASSLGSQAYNSPLHFGNGTRLTVT.

This clonotype was seen more than once but under ten times. The rearrangement links TRBV28 to TRBJ2-7, with D perhaps matching TRBD2 (5 bases). The germline V gene has CDR1 MDHEN and CDR2 SYDVKM. CDR3 length equals 14 residues. Trimming pared 2 bases from V and 4 bases from J, leaving 12 bases between. CDR3 nucleotides: TGTGCCAGCAGTTTAAAGGTCTCGGGGTACGAGCAGTACTTC. This sequence encodes CASSLKVSGYEQYF.

This clonotype occurred a few times. The genes are TRBV7-6 and TRBJ2-3; D gene ambiguous. This CDR3 has 13 residues. The germline gives CDR1 SGHVS, CDR2 FNYEAQ. V was trimmed by 1 base and J by 2 bases, leaving 4 bases between them. The CDR3 spells CASSLVSTDTQYF. In DNA form, the CDR3 reads TGTGCCAGCAGCTTAGTGTCCACAGATACGCAGTATTTT.

This clonotype was seen only a few times. The chain uses TRBV12-3 or TRBV12-4 and TRBJ1-4; D possibly corresponds to TRBD1 (6 bases). V lost 7 bases to trimming and J lost 0 bases, with 18 bases between them. CDR3 length: 17 amino acids. The CDR3: CASTNVQGISTNEKLFF. The CDR3 coding sequence is TGTGCCAGCACCAACGTACAGGGAATCTCAACTAATGAAAAACTGTTTTTT.

The chain uses TRBV7-3 and TRBJ2-5, with 7 bases fitting TRBD2. Looked up from germline, CDR1 is SGHTA and CDR2 is FQGTGA. The length of the CDR3 is 13 residues. V was clipped by 4 bases and J by 4 bases; unmatched bases: 3. The CDR3 DNA reads as TGTGCCAGCAGCTCAGGCGGGGGAGAGACCCAGTACTTC. It codes for CASSSGGGETQYF.

The CDR3 DNA reads as TGTGCCAGTACCTCACCCGGACAGGCGAGCTCCTACAATGAGCAGTTCTTC. Translating gives CASTSPGQASSYNEQFF. This chain joins TRBV19 and TRBJ2-1; TRBD1 aligns across 7 bases. The trim removed 7 bases at V and 0 bases at J, leaving 12 bases unmatched. The germline gives CDR1 LNHDA, CDR2 SQIVND (reference sequence). CDR3 length: 17 amino acids.

In its sample, this clonotype was seen many times. The V call is TRBV6-5, the J call TRBJ2-7; D could derive from TRBD1 or TRBD2 (5 bases each). In germline, CDR1 is MNHEY, CDR2 SVGAGI. Trimming stripped 4 bases from V and 0 bases from J, with 7 bases between. The CDR3 covers 13 residues. The CDR3, as DNA: TGTGCCAGCAGTTCCGGGACCTCCTACGAGCAGTACTTC. Its protein product is CASSSGTSYEQYF.

This clonotype has only a few counts. This chain connects TRBV20-1 to TRBJ2-5, with 7 bases matching TRBD2. CDR3 size: 15 residues. Germline-derived CDR1 and CDR2 are DFQATT and SNEGSKA (reference sequence). Trimming removed 0 bases from V and 5 bases from J; junction bases left unmatched: 9. The CDR3 reads CSARDIEGGRETQYF. The CDR3 DNA is TGCAGTGCTAGAGATATCGAGGGAGGGCGGGAGACCCAGTACTTC.

V and J are TRBV6-4 and TRBJ2-3; 11 bases are shared with TRBD2. This CDR3 has 15 amino acids. J was trimmed by 3 bases and V by 4 bases; bases with no gene match: 3. CDR1 MRHNA and CDR2 SNTAGT come from the germline V gene. CDR3 DNA: TGTGCCAGCAGTGCGTCTAGCGGGAGGACAGATACGCAGTATTTT. This encodes CASSASSGRTDTQYF.